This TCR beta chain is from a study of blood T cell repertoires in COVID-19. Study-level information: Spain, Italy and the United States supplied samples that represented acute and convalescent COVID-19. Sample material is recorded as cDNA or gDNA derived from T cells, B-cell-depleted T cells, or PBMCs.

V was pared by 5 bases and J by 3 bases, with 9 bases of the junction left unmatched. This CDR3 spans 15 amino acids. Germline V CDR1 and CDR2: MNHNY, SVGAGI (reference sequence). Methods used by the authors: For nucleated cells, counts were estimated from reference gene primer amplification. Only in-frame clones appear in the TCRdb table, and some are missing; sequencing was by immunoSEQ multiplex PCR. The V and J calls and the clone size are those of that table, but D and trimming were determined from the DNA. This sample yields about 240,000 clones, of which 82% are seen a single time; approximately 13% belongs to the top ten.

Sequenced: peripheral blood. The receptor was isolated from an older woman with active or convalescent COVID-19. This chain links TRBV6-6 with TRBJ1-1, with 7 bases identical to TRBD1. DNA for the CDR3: TGTGCCAGCAGTCCTCCAGGGGGTGGGTACACTGAAGCTTTCTTT. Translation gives CASSPPGGGYTEAFF.